The 13 T cell receptor beta chains below were found in one sample sequenced in a study of response to subunit inactivated influenza vaccine (dated by TCRdb to the late 2010s). Libraries were made using RT-PCR. This sample was sequenced with an Illumina HiSeq 2500. TCRdb cleaned the public reads at Q25 with fastp, built clones with MiXCR and kept in-frame beta chains. Each CDR3 protein gets just one entry, which takes the most common genes and DNA from the rows behind it. The sample table lists about 800,000 distinct CDR3 sequences, 21% of them with a count of one. The leading ten clones occupy 9.5% to 13% of the sample. The sequenced sample was PBMCs from blood, obtained 5 to 6 days after vaccination. All receptors derive from a man in his fifties who received an inactivated influenza vaccine. Donor details come from another sample of the same person, matched by shared clones.

The chain carries TRBV20-1 and TRBJ2-5, with D perhaps matching TRBD2 (5 bases). CDR1 is DFQATT, CDR2 SNEGSKA, per germline (reference sequence). The CDR3 is 14 amino acids. Trimming took 1 base from V and 9 from J, leaving 18 bases between them. For the CDR3, the DNA is TGCAGTGCTAGAGTGGGAGCGCCCAACCGGGCCCAGTACTTC. Its translation is CSARVGAPNRAQYF.

The CDR3 DNA reads as TGCGCCAGCAGTGAACTCGTCGGAATCTACGAGCAGTACTTC. Translated: CASSELVGIYEQYF. The chain has TRBV10-2 and TRBJ2-7; D is unresolved. V was pared by 3 bases and J by 3 bases, with 12 bases between. The CDR3 extends over 14 amino acids. Germline CDR1 reads WSHSY; CDR2 reads SAAADI.

A few counts support this clonotype. The rearrangement links TRBV5-1 to TRBJ2-3, with D hard to call. The CDR3 covers 14 residues. V lost 2 bases and J 4 bases, leaving 11 bases between the germline ends. Germline values: CDR1 SGHRS, CDR2 YFSETQ. The CDR3 DNA reads as TGCGCCAGCAGCTTAGACTCTTACGCAGATACGCAGTATTTT. Amino acids: CASSLDSYADTQYF.

The chain has TRBV7-9 and TRBJ2-5; possible D gene TRBD1, 5 bases. From germline, CDR1 is SEHNR and CDR2 FQNEAQ (reference sequence). The CDR3 has 14 amino acids. V was cut by 5 bases and J by 2 bases, with 12 bases left in between. DNA of the CDR3: TGTGCCAGCAGCCGCAGGGTTACGCAAGAGACCCAGTACTTC. As protein: CASSRRVTQETQYF.

The chain links TRBV7-8 to TRBJ2-1, with TRBD1 matching 9 bases. The CDR3 sequence is 16 residues long. J lost 4 bases, V lost 4 bases, and 8 bases had no gene match. Germline V gene data show CDR1 as SGHVS and CDR2 as FQNEAQ. In nucleotides, the CDR3 is TGTGCCAGCAGCTCATACCGGGACAGGGCGTACAATGAGCAGTTCTTC. It translates to CASSSYRDRAYNEQFF.

The sample holds a few counts of this clonotype. V is TRBV6-5 and J is TRBJ2-3; TRBD2 is a possible D gene (6 bases). This CDR3 is built from 15 residues. V lost 2 bases, J lost 6 bases, and 15 bases lay in between. CDR1 and CDR2 (germline): MNHEY, SVGAGI. CDR3 nucleotide sequence: TGTGCCAGCAGTTACGCAACCGGGACTCCGGATACGCAGTATTTT. Residues: CASSYATGTPDTQYF.

In this sample, this clonotype turned up a few times. This chain joins TRBV6-1 and TRBJ2-4; 12 nucleotides line up with TRBD2. The CDR3 contains 18 residues. Trimming removed 6 bases from V and 1 base from J; junction bases left unmatched: 10. CDR1 and CDR2 (germline): MNHNS, SASEGT. Written as DNA, the CDR3 is TGTGCCAGCAGCCAGACTAGCGGGAGAGTTTTGGCCAAAAACATTCAGTACTTC. Amino acids: CASSQTSGRVLAKNIQYF.

This clonotype was seen only a few times. The chain uses TRBV6-2 or TRBV6-3 and TRBJ2-1, with 10 bases aligning to TRBD2. Per the germline V gene, CDR1 is MNHEY and CDR2 is SVGEGT. The CDR3 is 16 residues long. J lost 6 bases, V lost 2 bases, and 7 bases had no gene match. CDR3 in amino acids: CASSYPLAGVVNEQFF. The CDR3 bases are TGTGCCAGCAGTTACCCTCTAGCGGGAGTAGTCAATGAGCAGTTCTTC.

This clonotype showed up just a few times. The chain uses TRBV7-8 and TRBJ1-3; D ambiguous. This CDR3 spans 13 amino acids. Between the trimmed V and J ends, which lost 1 base and 5 bases, there was a span of 6 bases. Germline V gene lookup returns CDR1 SGHVS and CDR2 FQNEAQ. CDR3 nucleotides: TGTGCCAGCAGCTTAGACCCCAGAAACACCATATATTTT. Translated: CASSLDPRNTIYF.

The chain carries TRBV7-9 and TRBJ2-5; D is perhaps TRBD1 (5 bases). CDR3 length: 13 amino acids. V was clipped by 4 bases and J by 2 bases, with 8 bases between them. Germline V gives CDR1 SEHNR, CDR2 FQNEAQ (reference sequence). The CDR3 DNA reads as TGTGCCAGCAGCTGGTCAGGGCAAGAGACCCAGTACTTC. It encodes CASSWSGQETQYF. The entire variable domain, with the rest obtained from reference TRBV7-9 and TRBJ2-5, is as follows: DTGVSQNPRHKITKRGQNVTFRCDPISEHNRLYWYRQTLGQGPEFLTYFQNEAQLEKSRLLSDRFSAERPKGSFSTLEIQRTEQGDSAMYLCASSWSGQETQYFGPGTRLLVL.

The chain links TRBV12-3 or TRBV12-4 to TRBJ2-2, with a weak D call TRBD1 (6 bases). V lost 4 bases to trimming and J lost 9 bases, with 15 bases between them. The CDR3 has 14 residues. CDR3 nucleotide sequence: TGTGCCAGCAGTTCGGACAGCCCTAGCAGGGAGCTGTTTTTT. It codes for CASSSDSPSRELFF.

This clonotype was picked up a small number of times. J is TRBJ2-1 and V is TRBV18; 7 nucleotides agree with TRBD2. With 2 bases clipped from V and 2 bases from J, the junction kept 6 bases outside the gene matches. Germline CDR1 reads KGHSH; CDR2 reads LQKENI. CDR3 size: 16 residues. The CDR3 DNA is TGTGCCAGCTCACCATCGGTTGCGGGGGCCTACAATGAGCAGTTCTTC. This gives the protein CASSPSVAGAYNEQFF.

In this sample, this clonotype turned up a few times. The rearrangement joins TRBV5-1 to TRBJ2-5; D ambiguous. V lost 0 bases and J lost 3, with 21 bases in between. The CDR3 length is 18 residues. Germline V CDR1 and CDR2: SGHRS, YFSETQ. In DNA form, the CDR3 reads TGCGCCAGCAGCTTGGGGTCTCAACCCCGGCCCTCGGAAGAGACCCAGTACTTC. Its translation: CASSLGSQPRPSEETQYF.